This TCR beta chain was captured in a study of shared clonotypes between healthy human individuals. Study details: Every donor yielded three CD4 naive, three CD4 memory, two CD8 naive and one CD8 memory plate.

Method: immunoSEQ multiplex PCR; TCRdb's copy keeps in-frame clones and lacks some. The sample consists of about 2,100,000 clones, roughly 91% of them appearing once. The junction had 5 bases not matched to a gene; V was cut back by 1 base and J by 8 bases. This CDR3 region has 16 residues. Germline values: CDR1 SGHAT, CDR2 FQNNGV. A single count supports this clone. Its specificity is unknown. As defined, naive CD8 cells were CD45RO-negative and positively selected for CCR7, with terminally differentiated effector memory CD45RA+ cells excluded. Broader study findings: A handful of donors showed sharing of approximately 5% of naive CD4 clonotypes. Clonotype sharing among donors, it was expected, would be affected by sequencing depth. Inspection by rarefaction showed sorted-subset sequencing to be incomplete despite large depth.

This chain connects TRBV11-2 to TRBJ2-1, with TRBD2 matching 13 bases. The material sequenced was naive CD8+ T cells from PBMCs. The sequence was obtained from a man between 18 and 35 years old in good health. Some clones in this sample may be carry-over from other donors' samples. This CDR3 is CASSLAGLAGVDEQFF. In DNA, the CDR3 is TGTGCCAGCAGCTTAGCTGGACTAGCGGGAGTCGATGAGCAGTTCTTC.